The next 25 T cell receptor beta chains were all read from a single sample in a study of T cells after yellow fever vaccination. Via MiXCR, TCRdb re-called the 5' RACE reads, giving one row per CDR3 protein. Here the sample spans tens of thousands of distinct CDR3 sequences, approximately 7% being singletons. Sequencing used PBMCs, either bulk or a sorted T-cell subset (CD4+, CD8+, memory, or dextramer-sorted; not recorded which), obtained on the day of the first yellow fever vaccination. Receptor source: a man in his late teens or twenties who received the YFV17D yellow fever vaccine.

At least ten counts were recorded for this clonotype. Here the CDR3 DNA reads TGTGCCAGCAGTTTGGGATCGTCCCGGAGCTCCTATAATTCACCCCTCCACTTT. Its protein product is CASSLGSSRSSYNSPLHF. The chain has TRBV27 and TRBJ1-6; no definite D call. This CDR3 has 18 residues. Germline V gives CDR1 MNHEY, CDR2 SMNVEV (reference sequence). Between the trimmed V and J ends, which lost 3 bases and 0 bases, there was a span of 15 bases.

Points on this clonotype: This may be a read error, as it is one base from a much larger clone. This chain joins TRBV7-2 and TRBJ2-7; D is perhaps TRBD1 (6 bases). In germline, CDR1 is SGHTA, CDR2 FQGNSA. The CDR3 is 13 residues long. The germline V and J ends were trimmed by 5 bases and 7 bases, with 15 bases remaining between them. The CDR3 sequence: CASSQGRGREQYF. CDR3 bases: TGTGCCAGCAGCCAAGGCAGGGGCAGGGAGCAGTACTTC.

The rearrangement links TRBV20-1 to TRBJ2-5; 9 bases match TRBD2. Trimming at V came to 3 bases and at J to 5 bases, leaving 16 bases not matched to a gene. CDR3 size: 17 residues. CDR1 and CDR2 from the germline V gene are DFQATT and SNEGSKA (reference sequence). CDR3 DNA: TGCAGTGCTAGCCCCGAGTACCTGCGGGGGGGGCAGGAGACCCAGTACTTC. Residues: CSASPEYLRGGQETQYF.

This clonotype was observed a few times. The chain combines TRBV7-3 with TRBJ2-2; D uncertain. V was clipped by 5 bases and J by 5 bases, with 6 bases between them. The CDR3 loop spans 12 amino acids. CDR1 and CDR2 from the germline V gene are SGHTA and FQGTGA. The CDR3 DNA reads as TGTGCCAGCAGCACTGATACCGGGGAGCTGTTTTTT. Translating it yields CASSTDTGELFF.

At least ten counts were recorded for this clonotype. The chain couples TRBV11-2 to TRBJ2-2, with a possible D match to TRBD2 (7 bases). Germline V gene data show CDR1 as SGHAT and CDR2 as FQNNGV. Trimming stripped 2 bases from V and 5 bases from J, with 12 bases between. The CDR3 is made up of 15 amino acids. The DNA of the CDR3 is TGTGCCAGCAGCTTATTAGGGGGAGGGACCGGGGAGCTGTTTTTT. Translation gives CASSLLGGGTGELFF.

To note about this clonotype: This could be a read error, since a much larger clone is one nucleotide away. The J gene is TRBJ2-1, the V gene TRBV7-3; TRBD2 is a possible D gene (5 bases). Germline-derived CDR1 and CDR2 are SGHTA and FQGTGA. This CDR3 comprises 14 residues. In DNA form, the CDR3 reads TGTGCCAGCAGCATTGACTATGCCTACAATGAGCAGTTATTC. Its protein is CASSIDYAYNEQLF.

This clonotype came up many times. The chain joins TRBV4-1 to TRBJ2-7; 7 nucleotides align to TRBD2. The germline V gene encodes CDR1 MGHRA and CDR2 YSYEKL. This CDR3 spans 15 amino acids. The V segment lost 0 bases and the J segment 4 bases; nucleotides outside the gene matches: 6. CDR3 loop: CASSQDSWGGYEQYV. The CDR3 bases are TGCGCCAGCAGCCAAGACTCTTGGGGGGGATACGAGCAGTACGTC.

J is TRBJ2-5 and V is TRBV7-8; D gene ambiguous. V was pared by 4 bases and J by 4 bases, with 19 bases between. Per germline, CDR1 SGHVS and CDR2 FQNEAQ. The CDR3 length is 16 residues. CDR3 amino acids: CASSSYLVGSGETQYF. The DNA for the CDR3 is TGTGCCAGCAGCTCCTACCTAGTTGGTTCCGGAGAGACCCAGTACTTC.

This clonotype has ten or more counts. The chain recombines TRBV10-3 with TRBJ2-2; the D gene could be TRBD1 or TRBD2 (5 bases each). CDR1 and CDR2 (germline): ENHRY, SYGVKD. Trimming pared 11 bases from V and 0 bases from J, leaving 13 bases between. CDR3 length: 14 residues. The CDR3: CAVNRDANTGELFF. The CDR3 bases are TGTGCCGTAAACCGGGACGCGAACACCGGGGAGCTGTTTTTT.

This clonotype was observed many times. V and J are TRBV20-1 and TRBJ2-3, with D possibly TRBD2 on 5 matching bases. Germline V gene data show CDR1 as DFQATT and CDR2 as SNEGSKA (reference sequence). This CDR3 is 13 amino acids long. The CDR3 loop is CRTAELFTDTQYF. CDR3 bases: TGCAGAACAGCGGAACTTTTCACAGATACGCAGTATTTT.

This chain connects TRBV10-2 to TRBJ1-1; D gene ambiguous. V was cut by 6 bases and J by 4 bases, with 12 bases left in between. Looked up from germline, CDR1 is WSHSY and CDR2 is SAAADI. This CDR3 region has 13 residues. CDR3 sequence reads: CASRLPSGTEAFF. For the CDR3, the DNA is TGCGCCAGCAGGCTACCTTCGGGCACTGAAGCTTTCTTT.

At least ten counts were recorded for this clonotype. This chain links TRBV25-1 with TRBJ2-1; 8 bases fit TRBD1. This CDR3 comprises 17 residues. V shed 0 bases and J 8 bases; nucleotides not matched to a gene: 12. Germline lookup yields CDR1 MGHDK and CDR2 SYGVNS. The CDR3 coding sequence is TGTGCCAGCAGTGAATATATTCGAGACAGGGGTCGGGATGAGCAGTTCTTC. This sequence encodes CASSEYIRDRGRDEQFF.

This clonotype has more than one count but fewer than ten. The chain is built from TRBV6-1 and TRBJ2-7; D is uncertain. There are 15 residues in the CDR3. V lost 2 bases and J lost 0, with 11 bases in between. Per the germline V gene, CDR1 is MNHNS and CDR2 is SASEGT. This CDR3 reads CASSEFFTASYEQYV. The DNA for the CDR3 is TGTGCCAGCAGTGAATTTTTCACTGCCTCCTACGAGCAGTACGTC.

This clonotype was observed many times. This chain links TRBV4-3 with TRBJ1-2; the D gene is possibly TRBD1 (5 bases). CDR1 and CDR2 (germline): LGHNA, YSLEER. V was shortened by 1 base and J by 8 bases, with 11 bases between the two germline ends. This CDR3 is 13 amino acids long. This CDR3 reads CASSQGGDQGYTF. For the CDR3, the DNA is TGCGCCAGCAGCCAAGGAGGGGATCAAGGCTACACCTTC.

In its sample, this clonotype was seen many times. The chain couples TRBV9 to TRBJ1-1; 7 bases align to TRBD1. Looked up from germline, CDR1 is SGDLS and CDR2 is YYNGEE. The CDR3 is 13 amino acids. The V gene end was trimmed by 0 bases and the J gene end by 11 bases; junction bases not matched to a gene: 7. In DNA form, the CDR3 reads TGTGCCAGCAGCGTAGCCTCTGACAGGGCGGCTTTCTTT. Encoded protein: CASSVASDRAAFF.

V gene TRBV7-2 combines with J gene TRBJ1-2, with 8 bases fitting TRBD1. V was pared by 1 base and J by 4 bases, with 8 bases of the junction left unmatched. CDR3 length: 16 amino acids. Germline V gene data show CDR1 as SGHTA and CDR2 as FQGNSA. The CDR3 nucleotides are TGTGCCAGCAGCTTAGGCTCGGGACAGGCTATCTATGGCTACACCTTC. The encoded protein is CASSLGSGQAIYGYTF.

The chain employs TRBV29-1 and TRBJ1-2, with TRBD1 matching 9 bases. CDR3 length: 14 amino acids. Trimming at V came to 2 bases and at J to 6 bases, leaving 7 bases not matched to a gene. Germline V CDR1 and CDR2: SQVTM, ANQGSEA. The CDR3 loop reads CSVETWTGVNGYTF. CDR3 coding DNA: TGCAGCGTTGAAACCTGGACAGGGGTGAATGGCTACACCTTC.

The V and J genes are TRBV7-9 and TRBJ2-1, with a possible D match to TRBD1 (5 bases). The CDR3 has 15 amino acids. Germline V CDR1 and CDR2: SEHNR, FQNEAQ (reference sequence). V was shortened by 4 bases and J by 6 bases, with 16 bases between the two germline ends. CDR3 sequence: CASSYTFNRPNEQFF. CDR3 nucleotide sequence: TGTGCCAGCAGCTATACATTCAACAGGCCCAATGAGCAGTTCTTC.

This clonotype was observed many times. CDR3 nucleotides: TGCAGTGCTAGTGAGGGACGGGACACCGGGGAGCTGTTTTTT. It is translated as CSASEGRDTGELFF. This rearrangement joins TRBV20-1 to TRBJ2-2; TRBD1 or TRBD2 may be the D gene (5 bases each). From germline, CDR1 is DFQATT and CDR2 SNEGSKA (reference sequence). V was trimmed by 3 bases and J by 3 bases, leaving 11 bases between them. The CDR3 runs to 14 residues.

As for this clonotype: A much larger clone is a single base away; this may be a read error. The gene calls are TRBV7-3 and TRBJ2-3; the match to TRBD2 covers 8 bases. CDR3 length: 16 residues. Germline trimming cut 4 bases from V and 4 bases from J; bases unmatched to any gene: 10. Germline V gene data show CDR1 as SGHTA and CDR2 as FQGTGA. CDR3 nucleotide sequence: TGTGCCAGCAGCTCCTGGGGTAGCGGGGTGGCAGATACGCAGTATTTT. Protein: CASSSWGSGVADTQYF. Combining the CDR3 with reference TRBV7-3 and TRBJ2-3 gives the whole variable domain GAGVSQTPSNKVTEKGKYVELRCDPISGHTALYWYRQSLGQGPEFLIYFQGTGAADDSGLPNDRFFAVRPEGSVSTLKIQRTERGDSAVYLCASSSWGSGVADTQYFGPGTRLTVL.

The table lists this clonotype with many counts. The rearrangement uses TRBV7-2 and TRBJ1-3, with D possibly being TRBD1 (6 bases). Germline V lookup: CDR1 SGHTA, CDR2 FQGNSA. Trimming left V 7 bases short and J 8 bases short, with 24 bases between. This CDR3 is 16 amino acids long. The CDR3 DNA reads as TGTGCCAGCACGTCTTCTCCTTTTGGCAGGGGTGACACCATATATTTT. Its translation: CASTSSPFGRGDTIYF.

The rearrangement links TRBV20-1 to TRBJ1-5; D not certain. Germline CDR1 is DFQATT and CDR2 is SNEGSKA (reference sequence). The CDR3 totals 11 residues. Trimming shortened V by 1 base and J by 4 bases, and 2 bases separated the two germline ends. CDR3 sequence: CSARGNQPQHF. CDR3 sequence (DNA): TGCAGTGCTAGAGGGAATCAGCCCCAGCATTTT.

The chain combines TRBV7-9 with TRBJ1-5; D remains unclear. Germline assignment: CDR1 SEHNR and CDR2 FQNEAQ (reference sequence). Trimming pared 2 bases from V and 4 bases from J, leaving 6 bases between. This CDR3 is 13 amino acids long. CDR3 residues: CASSLSINQPQHF. The CDR3 nucleotides read TGTGCCAGCAGCTTAAGCATAAATCAGCCCCAGCATTTT.

This clonotype has a count of ten or more. The chain carries TRBV27 and TRBJ1-6; D gene uncertain. CDR1 and CDR2 from the germline V gene are MNHEY and SMNVEV (reference sequence). CDR3 length equals 13 residues. V was shortened by 3 bases and J by 7 bases, with 7 bases between the two germline ends. The CDR3 DNA sequence: TGTGCCAGCAGTTTTGTCGGAAATTCACCCCTCCACTTT. Translated, it gives CASSFVGNSPLHF.

This clonotype was detected many times. The CDR3 sequence: CASSQASGGTDTQYF. CDR3 in DNA: TGCGCCAGCAGCCAAGCCAGCGGGGGAACAGATACGCAGTATTTT. This rearrangement joins TRBV4-3 to TRBJ2-3, with 8 positions matching TRBD2. The CDR3 runs 15 residues. Trimming took 1 base from V and 3 from J; bases not matched to a gene: 3. Germline lookup yields CDR1 LGHNA and CDR2 YSLEER.